The entry below describes one T cell receptor beta chain. The data belong to a study of cytomegalovirus exposure and HLA in healthy donors. CDR1 and CDR2 from the germline V gene are SGHRS and YFSETQ. The V end lost 0 bases, the J end lost 2 bases, and 26 bases lay between the germline ends. This CDR3 has 20 residues. Researchers ran the PCR with 60 Vbeta and 13 Jbeta primers. Repertoires were generated with immunoSEQ multiplex PCR, while TCRdb's copy carries only in-frame clones and drops some. The sample records roughly 120,000 clones, 70% to 80% being singletons. V is TRBV5-1 and J is TRBJ1-2; D possibly corresponds to TRBD1 (6 bases). The clonotype was recovered from a woman aged 18-30 years in good health and CMV-seropositive. Sequenced: PBMCs. The CDR3 DNA sequence: TGCGCCAGCAGCTTGGACGTGGGTGGCGGGGGCAGGGAGAAGAACTATGGCTACACCTTC. Translation gives CASSLDVGGGGREKNYGYTF. The full variable domain, completed using reference TRBV5-1 and TRBJ1-2, is KAGVTQTPRYLIKTRGQQVTLSCSPISGHRSVSWYQQTPGQGLQFLFEYFSETQRNKGNFPGRFSGRQFSNSRSEMNVSTLELGDSALYLCASSLDVGGGGREKNYGYTFGSGTRLTVV.